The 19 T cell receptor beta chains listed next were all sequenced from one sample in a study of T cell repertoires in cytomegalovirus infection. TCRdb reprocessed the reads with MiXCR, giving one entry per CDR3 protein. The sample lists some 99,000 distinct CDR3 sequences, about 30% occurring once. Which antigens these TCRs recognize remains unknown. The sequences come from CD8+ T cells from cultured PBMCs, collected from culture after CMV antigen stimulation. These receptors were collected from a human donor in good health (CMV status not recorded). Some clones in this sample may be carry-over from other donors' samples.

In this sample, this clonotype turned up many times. The CDR3 DNA reads TGTGCCAGCAGCTTAGATGTCCCTCGGACAGCGAAGCATGGCTACACCTTC. Translated, it gives CASSLDVPRTAKHGYTF. This chain connects TRBV7-2 to TRBJ1-2, with D perhaps TRBD1 (6 bases). Between the trimmed V and J ends, which lost 1 base and 6 bases, there was a span of 21 bases. From germline, CDR1 is SGHTA and CDR2 FQGNSA. The CDR3 length is 17 residues.

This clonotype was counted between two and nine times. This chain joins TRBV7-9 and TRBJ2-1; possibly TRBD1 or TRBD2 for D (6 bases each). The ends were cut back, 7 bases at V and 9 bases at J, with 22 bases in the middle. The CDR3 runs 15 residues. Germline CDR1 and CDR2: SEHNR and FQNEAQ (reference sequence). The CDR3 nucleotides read TGTGCCAGCACTTGGGGGGTAGGGGGAGCGGGTGAGCAGTTCTTC. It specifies CASTWGVGGAGEQFF.

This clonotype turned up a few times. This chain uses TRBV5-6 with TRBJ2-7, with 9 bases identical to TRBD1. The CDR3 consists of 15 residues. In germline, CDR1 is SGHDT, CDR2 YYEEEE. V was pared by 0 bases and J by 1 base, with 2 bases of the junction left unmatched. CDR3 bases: TGTGCCAGCAGCTTGGCGACAGGGGGTTCCTACGAGCAGTACTTC. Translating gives CASSLATGGSYEQYF.

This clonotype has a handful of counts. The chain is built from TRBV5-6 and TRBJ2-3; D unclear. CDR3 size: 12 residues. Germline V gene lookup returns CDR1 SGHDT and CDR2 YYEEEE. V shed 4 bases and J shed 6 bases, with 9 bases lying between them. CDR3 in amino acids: CASSLIGDTQYF. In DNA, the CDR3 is TGTGCCAGCAGCCTGATTGGGGATACGCAGTATTTT. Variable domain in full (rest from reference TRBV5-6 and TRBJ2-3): DAGVTQSPTHLIKTRGQQVTLRCSPKSGHDTVSWYQQALGQGPQFIFQYYEEEERQRGNFPDRFSGHQFPNYSSELNVNALLLGDSALYLCASSLIGDTQYFGPGTRLTVL.

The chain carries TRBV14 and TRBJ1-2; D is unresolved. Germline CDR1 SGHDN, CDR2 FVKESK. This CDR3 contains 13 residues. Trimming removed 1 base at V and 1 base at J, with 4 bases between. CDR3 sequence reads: CASSQGLNYGYTF. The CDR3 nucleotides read TGTGCCAGCAGCCAAGGGCTTAACTATGGCTACACCTTC.

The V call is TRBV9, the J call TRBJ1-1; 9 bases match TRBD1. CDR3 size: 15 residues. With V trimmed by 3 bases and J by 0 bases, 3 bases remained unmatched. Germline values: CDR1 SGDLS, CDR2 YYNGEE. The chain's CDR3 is CASSEGDRVNTEAFF. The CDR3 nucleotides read TGTGCCAGCAGCGAGGGGGACAGGGTGAACACTGAAGCTTTCTTT.

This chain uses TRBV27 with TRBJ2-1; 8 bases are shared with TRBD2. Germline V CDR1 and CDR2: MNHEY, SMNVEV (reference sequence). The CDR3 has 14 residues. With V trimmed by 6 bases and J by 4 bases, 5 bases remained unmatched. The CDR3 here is CASRSGGEYNEQFF. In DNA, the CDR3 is TGTGCCAGCAGGAGCGGGGGCGAATACAATGAGCAGTTCTTC.

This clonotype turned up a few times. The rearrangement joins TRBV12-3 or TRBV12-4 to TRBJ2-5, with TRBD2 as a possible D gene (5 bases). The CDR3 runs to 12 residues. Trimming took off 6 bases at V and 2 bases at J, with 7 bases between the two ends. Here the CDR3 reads CASRAAQETQYF. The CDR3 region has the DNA TGTGCCAGCAGAGCGGCTCAAGAGACCCAGTACTTC.

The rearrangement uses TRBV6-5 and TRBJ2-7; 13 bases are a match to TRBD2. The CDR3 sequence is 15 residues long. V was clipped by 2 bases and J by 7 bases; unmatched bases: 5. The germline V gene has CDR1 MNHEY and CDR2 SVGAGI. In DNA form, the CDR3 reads TGTGCCAGCAGTTACCAAGGACTAGCGGGGGTTGAGCAGTACTTC. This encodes CASSYQGLAGVEQYF.

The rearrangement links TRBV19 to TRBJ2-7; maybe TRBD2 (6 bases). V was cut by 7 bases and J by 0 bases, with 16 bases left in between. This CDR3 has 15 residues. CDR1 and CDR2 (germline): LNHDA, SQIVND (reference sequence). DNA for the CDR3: TGTGCCAGTACCCTCGGTGGAGGGGACTCCTACGAGCAGTACTTC. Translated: CASTLGGGDSYEQYF.

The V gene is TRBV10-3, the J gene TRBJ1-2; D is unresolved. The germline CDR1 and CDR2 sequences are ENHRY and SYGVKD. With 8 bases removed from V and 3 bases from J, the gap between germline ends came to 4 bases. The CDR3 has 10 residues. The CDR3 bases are TGTGCCATCGGCGACTATGGCTACACCTTC. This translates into CAIGDYGYTF.

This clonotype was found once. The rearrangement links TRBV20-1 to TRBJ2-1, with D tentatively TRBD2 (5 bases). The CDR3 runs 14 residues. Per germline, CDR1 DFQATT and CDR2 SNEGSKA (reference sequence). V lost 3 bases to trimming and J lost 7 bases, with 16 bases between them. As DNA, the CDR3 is TGCAGTGCTAGGGGCGCCCGGACGGGGAATGAGCAGTTCTTC. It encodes CSARGARTGNEQFF.

This chain's CDR3 is CASSEIRQGRPSTDTQYF. The CDR3 nucleotides are TGTGCCAGCAGTGAAATCCGCCAGGGACGACCTAGCACAGATACGCAGTATTTT. The chain employs TRBV2 and TRBJ2-3, with D perhaps matching TRBD1 or TRBD2 (5 bases each). Germline assignment: CDR1 SNHLY and CDR2 FYNNEI. Deletions cut 2 bases from V and 0 bases from J, with 18 bases between. The CDR3 contains 18 residues.

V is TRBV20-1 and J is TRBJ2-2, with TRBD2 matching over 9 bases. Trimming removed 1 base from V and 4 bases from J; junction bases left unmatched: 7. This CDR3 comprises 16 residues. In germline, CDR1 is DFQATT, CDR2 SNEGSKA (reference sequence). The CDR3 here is CSARGRTSVSTGELFF. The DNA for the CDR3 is TGCAGTGCTAGAGGGCGGACTAGCGTGAGCACCGGGGAGCTGTTTTTT.

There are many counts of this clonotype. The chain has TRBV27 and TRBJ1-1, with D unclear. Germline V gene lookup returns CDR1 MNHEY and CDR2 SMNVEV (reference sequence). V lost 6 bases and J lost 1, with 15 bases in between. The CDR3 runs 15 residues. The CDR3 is CASSNPKPGNTEAFF. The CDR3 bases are TGTGCCAGCAGCAATCCCAAACCCGGGAACACTGAAGCTTTCTTT.

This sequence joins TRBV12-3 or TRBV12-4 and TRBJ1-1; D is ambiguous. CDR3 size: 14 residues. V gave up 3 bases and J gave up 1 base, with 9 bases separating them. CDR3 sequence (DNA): TGTGCCAGCAGTTTCGGCCGGACGAACACTGAAGCTTTCTTT. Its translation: CASSFGRTNTEAFF.

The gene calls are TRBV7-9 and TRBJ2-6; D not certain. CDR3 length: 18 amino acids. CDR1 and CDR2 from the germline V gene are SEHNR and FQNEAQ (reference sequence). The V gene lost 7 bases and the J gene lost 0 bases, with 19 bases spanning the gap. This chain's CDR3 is CASTHETGRISGANVLTF. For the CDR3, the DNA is TGTGCCAGCACCCATGAGACCGGGCGGATCTCTGGGGCCAACGTCCTGACTTTC.

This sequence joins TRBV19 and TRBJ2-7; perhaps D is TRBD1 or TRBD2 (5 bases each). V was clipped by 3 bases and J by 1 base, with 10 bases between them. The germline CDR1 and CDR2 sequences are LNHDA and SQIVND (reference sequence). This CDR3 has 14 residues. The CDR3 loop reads CASSIVGVSYEQYF. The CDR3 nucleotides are TGTGCCAGTAGTATCGTGGGGGTTTCCTACGAGCAGTACTTC. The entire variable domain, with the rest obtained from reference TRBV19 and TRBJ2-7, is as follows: DGGITQSPKYLFRKEGQNVTLSCEQNLNHDAMYWYRQDPGQGLRLIYYSQIVNDFQKGDIAEGYSVSREKKESFPLTVTSAQKNPTAFYLCASSIVGVSYEQYFGPGTRLTVT.

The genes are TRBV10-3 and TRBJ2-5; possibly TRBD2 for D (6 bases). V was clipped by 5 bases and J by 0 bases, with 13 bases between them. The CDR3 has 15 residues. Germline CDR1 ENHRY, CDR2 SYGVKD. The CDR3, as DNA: TGTGCCATCAGTCCCGGGACTGAGAACCAAGAGACCCAGTACTTC. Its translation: CAISPGTENQETQYF.